This is a list of T cell receptor beta chains from one sample in a study of T-cell reconstitution after alpha-beta-depleted transplantation in children. TCRdb re-called the PCR reads with MiXCR, one entry per CDR3 protein. The sample carries about 27,000 distinct CDR3 sequences, 15% to 20% recorded once. The starting material was PBMCs, mostly from graft donor cells, obtained 60 days after TCRalphabeta/CD19-depleted stem cell transplant. These receptors were collected from a male patient aged 2 to 10 who had a stem cell transplant for acute lymphoblastic leukemia, so the T cells may come from the graft donor. Both conserved end residues are part of each CDR3. Fields, in order: D gene, V gene, J gene, clone size, CDR3 protein, CDR3 DNA. D genes are given only for firm matches. For some rows the clone size is stated as once, few or many, or as a class when expanded; others skip it.

>NA|TRBV28|TRBJ2-2|many
CASSRDRSNRAGELFF
TGTGCCAGCAGCCGAGACAGGAGTAATCGGGCCGGGGAGCTGTTTTTT
>NA|TRBV7-2|TRBJ2-1|few
CASSFTGGEEQFF
TGTGCCAGCAGCTTCACAGGGGGGGAGGAGCAGTTCTTC
>NA|TRBV12-3/TRBV12-4|TRBJ1-2|NA
CASSPPRTTGYGYTF
TGTGCCAGCAGTCCGCCCAGGACTACAGGATATGGCTACACCTTC
>TRBD2|TRBV10-3|TRBJ2-1|few
CAIRDLAGDVRGEQFF
TGTGCCATCAGGGATCTAGCGGGAGATGTTCGGGGTGAGCAGTTCTTC
>TRBD1|TRBV7-6|TRBJ2-1|NA
CASSLDWGQGDVGQFF
TGTGCCAGCAGCTTAGATTGGGGACAGGGTGACGTGGGGCAGTTCTTC
>NA|TRBV6-1|TRBJ1-3|few
CASSRPAGNTIYF
TGTGCCAGCAGCCGCCCCGCTGGAAACACCATATATTTT
>TRBD1|TRBV28|TRBJ1-5|many
CASSPWTGDRQPQHF
TGTGCCAGCAGTCCCTGGACAGGGGACCGGCAGCCCCAGCATTTT
>TRBD1|TRBV6-1|TRBJ1-1|few
CATRPAGGSDTEAFF
TGTGCCACTCGTCCCGCAGGGGGATCGGACACTGAAGCTTTCTTT
>NA|TRBV25-1|TRBJ2-1|few
CASDRGSGGRHEQFF
TGTGCCTCGGACAGGGGTAGCGGGGGGCGACATGAGCAGTTCTTC
>NA|TRBV7-2|TRBJ1-1|many
CASSLARDVEAFF
TGTGCCAGCAGCTTAGCGCGGGACGTAGAAGCTTTCTTT
>NA|TRBV4-3|TRBJ1-3|NA
CASSQGPGAGNTIYF
TGCGCCAGCAGCCAGGGCCCCGGGGCTGGAAACACCATATATTTT
>NA|TRBV29-1|TRBJ2-5|NA
CSVLTPEEYF
TGCAGCGTCTTAACCCCGGAAGAATACTTC
>TRBD2|TRBV20-1|TRBJ2-1|NA
CSARLAGGSYNEQFF
TGCAGTGCTAGACTAGCGGGAGGCTCCTACAATGAGCAGTTCTTC